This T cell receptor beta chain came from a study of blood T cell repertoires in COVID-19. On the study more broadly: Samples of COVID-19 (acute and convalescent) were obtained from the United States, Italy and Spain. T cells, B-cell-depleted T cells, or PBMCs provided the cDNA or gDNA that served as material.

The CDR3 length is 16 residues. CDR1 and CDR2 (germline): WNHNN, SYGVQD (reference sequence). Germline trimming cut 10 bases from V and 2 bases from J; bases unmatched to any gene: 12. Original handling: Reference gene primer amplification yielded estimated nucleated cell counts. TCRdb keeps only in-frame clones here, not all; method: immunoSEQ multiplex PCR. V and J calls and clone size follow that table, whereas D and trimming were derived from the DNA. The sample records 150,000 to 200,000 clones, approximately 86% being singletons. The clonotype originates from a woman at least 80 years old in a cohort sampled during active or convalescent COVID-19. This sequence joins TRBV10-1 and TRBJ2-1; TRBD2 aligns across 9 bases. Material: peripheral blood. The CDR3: CATAKTSGTPYNEQFF. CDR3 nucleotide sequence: TGCGCCACGGCGAAGACTAGCGGAACCCCCTACAATGAGCAGTTCTTC.